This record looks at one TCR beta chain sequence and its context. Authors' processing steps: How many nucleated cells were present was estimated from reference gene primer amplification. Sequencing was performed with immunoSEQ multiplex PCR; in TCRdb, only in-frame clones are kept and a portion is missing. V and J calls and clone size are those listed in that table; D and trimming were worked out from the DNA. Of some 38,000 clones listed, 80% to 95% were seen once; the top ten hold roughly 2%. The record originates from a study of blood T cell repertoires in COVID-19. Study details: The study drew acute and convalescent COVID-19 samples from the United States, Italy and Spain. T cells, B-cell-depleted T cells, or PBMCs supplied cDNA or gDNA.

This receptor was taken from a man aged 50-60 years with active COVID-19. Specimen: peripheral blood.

The chain's CDR3 is CASSPTTSFTSDTQYF. Written as DNA, the CDR3 is TGTGCCAGCAGCCCAACGACTAGCTTTACTTCGGATACGCAGTATTTT. The chain uses TRBV7-2 and TRBJ2-3, with 7 bases identical to TRBD2. The CDR3 spans 16 residues. Germline V gene data show CDR1 as SGHTA and CDR2 as FQGNSA. V was pared by 5 bases and J by 6 bases, with 14 bases of the junction left unmatched.